Reported below is one TCR beta chain. The CDR3 runs to 15 residues. The germline V gene has CDR1 SGHAT and CDR2 FQNNGV. Trimming removed 5 bases from V and 5 bases from J; junction bases left unmatched: 9. Enrolled through a virtual design, the participants were between 18 and 89 years of age and came from some 25 US areas. Participants were placed into cohorts based on the clinical history they reported. This specimen belongs to a study of blood T cell repertoires in COVID-19. The wider study: From the United States, Italy and Spain came samples of acute and convalescent COVID-19.

Original handling: Reference gene primer amplification in the assay estimated nucleated cell counts. Assay: immunoSEQ multiplex PCR; the TCRdb copy retains only in-frame clones and omits some. The DNA was the basis for D and trimming; V, J and clone size are from that table. The sample holds fewer than 250,000 clones, more than 75% seen once. The V and J genes are TRBV11-2 and TRBJ2-5, with TRBD1 matching over 9 bases. This clonotype was obtained from a woman in her forties or fifties with acute COVID-19. The specimen was PBMCs or T cells enriched from blood (not recorded which). For the CDR3, the DNA is TGTGCCAGCAGCGCTTGGACAGGGGCCGGGGAGACCCAGTACTTC. This gives the protein CASSAWTGAGETQYF.